A single sample is the source of the 2 T cell receptor beta chains below, sequenced in a study of technical replicates of blood from several donors. Here immunoSEQ multiplex PCR was the method, and the copy in TCRdb shows in-frame clones only, minus some. The sample consists of 55,000 to 70,000 clones, 89% of them appearing once. The sample was PBMCs. The receptors derive from a human donor in good health. Some clones in this sample may be carry-over from other donors' samples.

V is TRBV6-5 and J is TRBJ1-3, with 8 nucleotides matching TRBD1. CDR3 size: 14 residues. The V gene's germline CDR1 is MNHEY and CDR2 SVGAGI. Trimming cost V 5 bases and J 4 bases; bases outside gene matches: 4. CDR3 amino acids: CASSRDRRGNTIYF. In nucleotides, the CDR3 is TGTGCCAGCAGTCGGGACAGGCGGGGAAACACCATATATTTT.

The chain joins TRBV12-5 to TRBJ2-5; TRBD2 matches at 10 bases. The CDR3 runs 18 residues. Germline V gives CDR1 LGHNT, CDR2 FRNRAP. Trimming cost V 5 bases and J 4 bases; bases outside gene matches: 16. The CDR3 region is CASGLGPGVVAGGETQYF. CDR3 in DNA: TGTGCTAGTGGTCTCGGGCCCGGTGTCGTAGCGGGAGGAGAGACCCAGTACTTC. Full variable domain (outside the CDR3, taken from reference TRBV12-5 and TRBJ2-5): DARVTQTPRHKVTEMGQEVTMRCQPILGHNTVFWYRQTMMQGLELLAYFRNRAPLDDSGMPKDRFSAEMPDATLATLKIQPSEPRDSAVYFCASGLGPGVVAGGETQYFGPGTRLLVL.